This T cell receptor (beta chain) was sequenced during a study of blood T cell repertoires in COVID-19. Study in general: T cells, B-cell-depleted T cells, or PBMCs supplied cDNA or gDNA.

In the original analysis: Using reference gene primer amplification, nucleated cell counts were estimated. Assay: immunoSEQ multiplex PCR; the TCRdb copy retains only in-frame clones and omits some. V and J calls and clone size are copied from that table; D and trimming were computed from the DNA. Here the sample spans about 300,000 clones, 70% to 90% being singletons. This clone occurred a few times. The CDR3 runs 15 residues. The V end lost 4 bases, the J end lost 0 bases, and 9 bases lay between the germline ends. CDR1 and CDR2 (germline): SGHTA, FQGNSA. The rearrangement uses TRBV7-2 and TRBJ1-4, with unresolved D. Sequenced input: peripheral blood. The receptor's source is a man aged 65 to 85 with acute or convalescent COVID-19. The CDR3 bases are TGTGCCAGCAGCTCCAACAGAGCAACTAATGAAAAACTGTTTTTT. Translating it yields CASSSNRATNEKLFF.